One TCR beta chain is described in this entry. Its matching antigen is unknown. The data were obtained in a study of long-term antiretroviral therapy in people with HIV. Study-wide background: The earliest samples predate the 2015 immediate-ART recommendation by about a decade. Findings and caveats of the study: Repertoires with HIV possessed tighter CDR3 length spans than those of controls.

Investigators performed immunoSEQ version v3.0 at survey level. Per-sample TRB depth target: about 35,000-55,000 T-cell genomes. Sequencing used immunoSEQ multiplex PCR; TCRdb keeps in-frame clones, though not all of them. The table records roughly 29,000 clones, 80% of them present only once. The CDR3 is made up of 15 amino acids. The V end lost 3 bases, the J end lost 1 base, and 12 bases lay between the germline ends. Looked up from germline, CDR1 is SGDLS and CDR2 is YYNGEE. This sequence joins TRBV9 and TRBJ2-3; D may match TRBD1 or TRBD2 (5 bases each). This sequence was found in a man aged 35 to 55 with HIV. The source material was unsorted PBMCs, sampled 0.3 years after starting antiretroviral therapy. Here the CDR3 reads CASSAPGARTDTQYF. The CDR3 DNA reads TGTGCCAGCAGCGCGCCCGGGGCGCGCACAGATACGCAGTATTTT.